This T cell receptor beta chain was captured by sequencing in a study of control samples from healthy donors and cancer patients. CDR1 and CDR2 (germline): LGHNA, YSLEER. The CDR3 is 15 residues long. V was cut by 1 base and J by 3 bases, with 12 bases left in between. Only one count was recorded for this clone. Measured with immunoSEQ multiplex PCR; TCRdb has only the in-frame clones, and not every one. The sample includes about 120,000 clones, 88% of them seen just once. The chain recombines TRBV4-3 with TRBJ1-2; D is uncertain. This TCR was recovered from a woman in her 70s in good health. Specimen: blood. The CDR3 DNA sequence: TGCGCCAGCAGCCAAGTCCCTGAGGGCGACTATGGCTACACCTTC. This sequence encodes CASSQVPEGDYGYTF.